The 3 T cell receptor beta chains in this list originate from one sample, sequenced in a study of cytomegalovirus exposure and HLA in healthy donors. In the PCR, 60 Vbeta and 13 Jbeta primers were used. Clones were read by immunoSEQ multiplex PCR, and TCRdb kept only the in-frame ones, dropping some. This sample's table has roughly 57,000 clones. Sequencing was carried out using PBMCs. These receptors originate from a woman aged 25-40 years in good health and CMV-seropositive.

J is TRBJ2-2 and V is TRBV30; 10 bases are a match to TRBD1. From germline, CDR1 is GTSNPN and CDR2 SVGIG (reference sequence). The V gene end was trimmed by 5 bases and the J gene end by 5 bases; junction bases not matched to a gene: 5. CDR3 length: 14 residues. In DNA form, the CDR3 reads TGTGCCTGGGACAGGGGGCGCCGGACCGGGGAGCTGTTTTTT. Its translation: CAWDRGRRTGELFF.

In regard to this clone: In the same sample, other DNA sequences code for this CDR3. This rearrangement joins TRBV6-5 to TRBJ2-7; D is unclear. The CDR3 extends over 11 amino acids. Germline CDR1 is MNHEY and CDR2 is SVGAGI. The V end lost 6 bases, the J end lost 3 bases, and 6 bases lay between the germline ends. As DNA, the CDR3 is TGTGCCAGCAGCAACAGCTACGAGCAGTACTTC. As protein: CASSNSYEQYF.

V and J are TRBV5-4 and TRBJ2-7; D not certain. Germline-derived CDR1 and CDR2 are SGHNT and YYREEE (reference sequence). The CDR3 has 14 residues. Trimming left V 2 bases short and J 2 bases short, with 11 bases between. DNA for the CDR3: TGTGCCAGCAGCTTAGACCACGGAGCCTACGAGCAGTACTTC. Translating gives CASSLDHGAYEQYF.